Following are 10 T cell receptor beta chains from one sample sequenced in a study of cytomegalovirus exposure and HLA in healthy donors. Both 60 Vbeta primers and 13 Jbeta primers went into the PCR. The method was immunoSEQ multiplex PCR; TCRdb's version includes in-frame clones alone and lacks a portion of them. The sample consists of about 160,000 clones, approximately 80% of them appearing once. The specimen was PBMCs. The receptors were gathered from a male donor in good health and CMV-seropositive.

This rearrangement joins TRBV11-2 to TRBJ1-2, with a weak D call TRBD1 (6 bases). There are 14 residues in the CDR3. From germline, CDR1 is SGHAT and CDR2 FQNNGV. The V gene lost 2 bases and the J gene lost 7 bases, with 14 bases spanning the gap. The CDR3, as DNA: TGTGCCAGCAGCTTAAAACAGGGTAATGGTGGCTACACCTTC. This sequence encodes CASSLKQGNGGYTF.

This chain connects TRBV18 to TRBJ2-7; 10 positions match TRBD1. The CDR3 has 13 residues. Unmatched junction bases numbered 5, after V lost 7 bases and J lost 5 bases. CDR1 and CDR2 from the germline V gene are KGHSH and LQKENI. CDR3 DNA: TGTGCCAGCTTTGGGACAGGGGTTAACGAGCAGTACTTC. Translating gives CASFGTGVNEQYF.

The CDR3 reads CSILWRGGFTDTQYF. For the CDR3, the DNA is TGCAGCATCCTCTGGCGGGGGGGGTTCACAGATACGCAGTATTTT. This chain joins TRBV29-1 and TRBJ2-3, with 9 bases that match TRBD2. CDR1 is SQVTM, CDR2 ANQGSEA, per germline. The CDR3 has 15 residues. V was pared by 8 bases and J by 2 bases, with 11 bases of the junction left unmatched.

The chain uses TRBV5-1 and TRBJ1-1; no clear D. This CDR3 is 13 amino acids long. Trimming cost V 4 bases and J 10 bases, with 17 bases left between them. Per the germline V gene, CDR1 is SGHRS and CDR2 is YFSETQ. The DNA for the CDR3 is TGCGCCAGCAGCCCTGGTGAGGGCCCATTAGCTTTCTTT. This translates into CASSPGEGPLAFF.

This sequence joins TRBV18 and TRBJ1-1; D gene unclear. CDR3 length equals 15 residues. The germline V and J ends were trimmed by 0 bases and 5 bases, with 13 bases remaining between them. The V gene's germline CDR1 is KGHSH and CDR2 LQKENI. CDR3 DNA: TGTGCCAGCTCACCACCCCAGACATCCCGAACTGAAGCTTTCTTT. Translated: CASSPPQTSRTEAFF.

Comments on this clone: Other nucleotide sequences from this sample produce the same CDR3. The J gene is TRBJ2-7, the V gene TRBV10-3; TRBD2 matches at 7 bases. V gave up 3 bases and J gave up 2 bases; unmatched junction bases: 1. Germline V gene sequence: CDR1 ENHRY, CDR2 SYGVKD. There are 13 residues in the CDR3. CDR3 protein: CAISESGTYEQYF. The CDR3 DNA is TGTGCCATCAGTGAAAGCGGGACCTACGAGCAGTACTTC.

The chain has TRBV5-1 and TRBJ2-1; D unclear. Germline CDR1 and CDR2: SGHRS and YFSETQ. This CDR3 is 11 amino acids long. V lost 6 bases to trimming and J lost 4 bases, with 5 bases between them. The CDR3 protein is CASTGYNEQFF. The CDR3 DNA sequence: TGCGCCAGCACAGGTTACAATGAGCAGTTCTTC.

The V call is TRBV9, the J call TRBJ2-3, with TRBD2 identical over 7 bases. Germline CDR1 and CDR2: SGDLS and YYNGEE. This CDR3 comprises 15 residues. V lost 0 bases, J lost 2 bases, and 3 bases stayed unmatched. The CDR3 loop is CASSVAGLVTDTQYF. Written as DNA, the CDR3 is TGTGCCAGCAGCGTAGCTGGACTAGTCACAGATACGCAGTATTTT.

This clone was seen once. The rearrangement links TRBV9 to TRBJ1-1, with D perhaps TRBD1 (6 bases). CDR3 length: 14 amino acids. Trimming cost V 3 bases and J 7 bases, with 16 bases left between them. Germline V gene data show CDR1 as SGDLS and CDR2 as YYNGEE. The DNA for the CDR3 is TGTGCCAGCAGCGAGTCGGACAGCAGAGGTGAAGCTTTCTTT. It codes for CASSESDSRGEAFF.

The chain carries TRBV18 and TRBJ1-3; D not resolved. CDR1 KGHSH and CDR2 LQKENI come from the germline V gene. V lost 8 bases and J 0 bases, leaving 17 bases between the germline ends. This CDR3 has 16 residues. CDR3: CASTFGQANSGNTIYF. CDR3 nucleotides: TGTGCCAGCACCTTTGGGCAGGCGAACTCTGGAAACACCATATATTTT.